Following are 25 T cell receptor beta chains from one sample sequenced in a study of T cell repertoires in cytomegalovirus infection. The antigens these receptors bind are not known. TCRdb fed the reads into MiXCR, producing one record per CDR3 protein. The sample consists of approximately 390,000 distinct CDR3 sequences, approximately 30% of them appearing once. This specimen was cultured PBMCs, taken from culture after CMV antigen stimulation. The receptors here all came from a human donor in good health (CMV status not recorded). Some clones in this sample may be carry-over from other donors' samples.

The chain uses TRBV12-3 or TRBV12-4 and TRBJ2-3, with 7 positions matching TRBD2. V dropped 7 bases and J dropped 7; count of bases not matched to a gene: 5. This CDR3 spans 12 amino acids. This CDR3 is CASILGGNTQYF. The CDR3 DNA follows: TGTGCCAGCATCCTCGGGGGGAATACGCAGTATTTT.

The chain is built from TRBV9 and TRBJ2-7; 9 nucleotides agree with TRBD1. The CDR3 has 15 residues. Germline CDR1 reads SGDLS; CDR2 reads YYNGEE. Germline trimming cut 4 bases from V and 1 base from J; bases unmatched to any gene: 6. The CDR3 nucleotides are TGTGCCAGCAGCCATTCGGACAGGGGTTCCTACGAGCAGTACTTC. Translating gives CASSHSDRGSYEQYF.

This clonotype has a handful of counts. The chain employs TRBV12-3 or TRBV12-4 and TRBJ1-6, with 9 nucleotides matching TRBD1. Germline trimming cut 6 bases from V and 10 bases from J; bases unmatched to any gene: 7. This CDR3 region has 14 residues. The CDR3 spells CASRRTGDRSPLHF. The DNA of the CDR3 is TGTGCCAGCAGGAGGACAGGGGATAGGTCACCCCTCCACTTT.

The chain recombines TRBV20-1 with TRBJ2-5; D unresolved. The CDR3 runs to 13 residues. CDR1 is DFQATT, CDR2 SNEGSKA, per germline (reference sequence). Trimming removed 4 bases from V and 4 bases from J, with 13 bases in between. The CDR3 DNA reads as TGCAGTGCTATATCCGATTCGGCAGAGACCCAGTACTTC. This encodes CSAISDSAETQYF.

This clonotype was seen only a few times. The chain is built from TRBV12-3 or TRBV12-4 and TRBJ2-1; D unresolved. The V gene lost 5 bases and the J gene lost 7 bases, with 12 bases spanning the gap. CDR3 length: 13 residues. The DNA for the CDR3 is TGTGCCAGCAGTGAGACGGATAGGAATGAGCAGTTCTTC. Residues: CASSETDRNEQFF.

The genes are TRBV20-1 and TRBJ1-4; 9 positions agree with TRBD1. With 6 bases clipped from V and 5 bases from J, the junction kept 4 bases outside the gene matches. CDR1 DFQATT and CDR2 SNEGSKA come from the germline V gene (reference sequence). The CDR3 consists of 13 residues. CDR3 residues: CSARGQGNEKLFF. The CDR3 coding sequence is TGCAGTGCCAGGGGACAGGGAAATGAAAAACTGTTTTTT.

The chain carries TRBV6-5 and TRBJ1-1, with 8 bases matching TRBD1. V lost 5 bases, J lost 1 base, and 3 bases stayed unmatched. The CDR3 has 14 amino acids. Germline V gene lookup returns CDR1 MNHEY and CDR2 SVGAGI. CDR3 protein: CASSQTGENTEAFF. In DNA, the CDR3 is TGTGCCAGCAGTCAGACAGGGGAGAACACTGAAGCTTTCTTT.

The genes are TRBV24-1 and TRBJ2-1; possibly TRBD2 for D (6 bases). CDR1 is KGHDR and CDR2 is SFDVKD in the germline V gene. The V and J ends lost 6 bases and 5 bases respectively, with 22 bases between them. This CDR3 has 17 amino acids. In DNA, the CDR3 is TGTGCCACCAGTAGGCTTTCCGGGACTGGGCAGGACAATGAGCAGTTCTTC. Amino acid sequence: CATSRLSGTGQDNEQFF.

This clonotype turned up a few times. The J gene is TRBJ2-2, the V gene TRBV4-1, with 12 positions matching TRBD2. The germline gives CDR1 MGHRA, CDR2 YSYEKL. The CDR3 sequence is 16 residues long. V was pared by 4 bases and J by 4 bases, with 4 bases of the junction left unmatched. CDR3 residues: CASSLTSGRGTGELFF. The CDR3, as DNA: TGCGCCAGCAGCCTGACTAGCGGGAGAGGCACCGGGGAGCTGTTTTTT.

Concerning this clonotype: A much more abundant neighbour one base away suggests this may be a read error. The chain has TRBV7-2 and TRBJ2-3, with no clear D. This CDR3 comprises 14 residues. Per germline, CDR1 SGHTA and CDR2 FQGNSA. The CDR3 loop reads CANSPWWGTDTQYF. CDR3 bases: TGTGCCAACAGCCCCTGGTGGGGTACAGATACGCAGTATTTT.

This clonotype was detected a few times. The chain combines TRBV6-2 or TRBV6-3 with TRBJ2-2; 10 bases align to TRBD2. The V and J ends lost 6 bases and 3 bases, in that order; junction bases with no gene match: 4. The V gene's germline CDR1 is MNHEY and CDR2 SVGEGT. This CDR3 is 15 amino acids long. The CDR3 sequence: CASRSAGGYTGELFF. CDR3 in DNA: TGTGCCAGCAGATCAGCGGGAGGGTACACCGGGGAGCTGTTTTTT.

CDR3 DNA: TGTGCCAGCAGGGTACAGGGGTCGCATGAAAAACTGTTTTTT. This codes for CASRVQGSHEKLFF. The chain recombines TRBV12-3 or TRBV12-4 with TRBJ1-4; the match to TRBD1 covers 7 bases. There are 14 residues in the CDR3. The V segment lost 6 bases and the J segment 6 bases; nucleotides outside the gene matches: 7.

The sample holds a few counts of this clonotype. The CDR3 DNA reads as TGTGCCAGCAGTACGGTGACTAGCGGGATGGTTTCCTACGAGCAGTACTTC. Its protein product is CASSTVTSGMVSYEQYF. This chain joins TRBV6-2 or TRBV6-3 and TRBJ2-7; 11 nucleotides line up with TRBD2. The CDR3 extends over 17 amino acids. The V gene's germline CDR1 is MNHEY and CDR2 SVGEGT. Trimming removed 5 bases from V and 1 base from J; junction bases left unmatched: 10.

CDR3 bases: TGTGCCAGCAGCCGATCTAGCGGATACAATGAGCAGTTCTTC. It encodes CASSRSSGYNEQFF. The J gene is TRBJ2-1, the V gene TRBV14, with TRBD2 matching over 7 bases. In germline, CDR1 is SGHDN, CDR2 FVKESK. The CDR3 has 14 residues. V lost 4 bases, J lost 4 bases, and 4 bases stayed unmatched.

The chain links TRBV12-3 or TRBV12-4 to TRBJ1-3; D perhaps matches TRBD1 (6 bases). This CDR3 spans 14 amino acids. The V gene lost 4 bases and the J gene lost 2 bases, with 9 bases spanning the gap. This CDR3 is CASSSGGPGNTIYF. The CDR3 nucleotides are TGTGCCAGCAGTTCGGGGGGGCCTGGAAACACCATATATTTT.

The chain uses TRBV2 and TRBJ2-2; D gene uncertain. The V gene's germline CDR1 is SNHLY and CDR2 FYNNEI. With 4 bases removed from V and 6 bases from J, the gap between germline ends came to 6 bases. The CDR3 runs 12 residues. This chain's CDR3 is CASSARAGELFF. For the CDR3, the DNA is TGTGCCAGCAGTGCACGGGCCGGGGAGCTGTTTTTT.

V gene TRBV7-2 combines with J gene TRBJ1-5; D possibly corresponds to TRBD1 (5 bases). The V gene lost 1 base and the J gene lost 1 base, with 8 bases spanning the gap. The CDR3 has 15 amino acids. Germline CDR1 reads SGHTA; CDR2 reads FQGNSA. CDR3 sequence (DNA): TGTGCCAGCAGCTTAGAGGGGATAAGCAATCAGCCCCAGCATTTT. It is translated as CASSLEGISNQPQHF.

This clonotype was counted ten times or more. The V and J genes are TRBV7-2 and TRBJ1-1; D not certain. Germline CDR1 SGHTA, CDR2 FQGNSA. Trimming stripped 2 bases from V and 7 bases from J, with 5 bases between. This CDR3 region has 11 residues. The CDR3 bases are TGTGCCAGCAGCTTACACTTTGAAGCTTTCTTT. The encoded protein is CASSLHFEAFF. Full variable domain (outside the CDR3, taken from reference TRBV7-2 and TRBJ1-1): GAGVSQSPSNKVTEKGKDVELRCDPISGHTALYWYRQSLGQGLEFLIYFQGNSAPDKSGLPSDRFSAERTGGSVSTLTIQRTQQEDSAVYLCASSLHFEAFFGQGTRLTVV.

This clonotype was counted a few times. This sequence joins TRBV4-3 and TRBJ2-5; weak D call: TRBD2 (6 bases). The CDR3 has 14 residues. CDR1 is LGHNA and CDR2 is YSLEER in the germline V gene. V shed 0 bases and J shed 4 bases, with 9 bases lying between them. The CDR3 sequence: CASSQDGSSETQYF. The CDR3 coding sequence is TGCGCCAGCAGCCAAGACGGGAGTTCAGAGACCCAGTACTTC.

This sequence joins TRBV4-1 and TRBJ1-2, with a tentative D call TRBD1 (5 bases). Germline V gene data show CDR1 as MGHRA and CDR2 as YSYEKL. The V gene lost 2 bases and the J gene lost 0 bases, with 16 bases spanning the gap. The CDR3 extends over 17 amino acids. CDR3 in DNA: TGCGCCAGCAGCCAACTGCCGGGACGTCTGGCTAACTATGGCTACACCTTC. This translates into CASSQLPGRLANYGYTF.

V and J are TRBV6-6 and TRBJ2-2; TRBD2 might be the D (5 bases). The CDR3 length is 14 residues. Trimming removed 5 bases from V and 4 bases from J, with 11 bases in between. Per germline, CDR1 MNHNY and CDR2 SVGAGI (reference sequence). The CDR3 DNA sequence: TGTGCCAGCAGTCTCGGACTTCTCACCGGGGAGCTGTTTTTT. This codes for CASSLGLLTGELFF.

The rearrangement links TRBV10-3 to TRBJ2-3, with 8 positions matching TRBD1. After removal of 6 bases from V and 4 bases from J, the junction contained 3 bases not matched to a gene. Germline assignment: CDR1 ENHRY and CDR2 SYGVKD. The CDR3 sequence is 13 residues long. CDR3 sequence reads: CAISMTGADTQYF. DNA of the CDR3: TGTGCCATCAGCATGACAGGGGCAGATACGCAGTATTTT.

This clonotype has a handful of counts. The chain couples TRBV7-8 to TRBJ1-5; possible D gene TRBD1, 6 bases. The germline V gene encodes CDR1 SGHVS and CDR2 FQNEAQ. With 1 base removed from V and 6 bases from J, the gap between germline ends came to 10 bases. The CDR3 has 14 amino acids. In DNA, the CDR3 is TGTGCCAGCAGCTTAGACAGGGTGAGTCAGCCCCAGCATTTT. Its protein is CASSLDRVSQPQHF.

As DNA, the CDR3 is TGTGCCAGCAAAATGGGACCCATCCGAACCGGGGAGCTGTTTTTT. This sequence encodes CASKMGPIRTGELFF. V and J are TRBV6-2 or TRBV6-3 and TRBJ2-2; D may be TRBD1 or TRBD2 (5 bases each). The length of the CDR3 is 15 residues. Germline loops: CDR1 MNHEY, CDR2 SVGEGT. Trimming cost V 7 bases and J 5 bases, with 17 bases left between them.

This clonotype was recorded a few times. The chain links TRBV5-6 to TRBJ1-1; 11 positions agree with TRBD1. Germline assignment: CDR1 SGHDT and CDR2 YYEEEE. The CDR3 has 16 residues. V lost 3 bases to trimming and J lost 3 bases; unmatched junction nucleotides: 7. As DNA, the CDR3 is TGTGCCAGCAGCTGGACAGGGGGCTATATGGACACTGAAGCTTTCTTT. Translated, it gives CASSWTGGYMDTEAFF. Together with reference TRBV5-6 and TRBJ1-1, the CDR3 gives the full variable domain: DAGVTQSPTHLIKTRGQQVTLRCSPKSGHDTVSWYQQALGQGPQFIFQYYEEEERQRGNFPDRFSGHQFPNYSSELNVNALLLGDSALYLCASSWTGGYMDTEAFFGQGTRLTVV.